This T cell receptor beta chain emerged from a study of blood T cell repertoires in COVID-19 (dated by TCRdb to 2019 to 2021). In the study overall: Samples covering the acute and convalescent phases of COVID-19 were provided by collaborators in the United States, Italy and Spain. Samples were obtained from the ongoing ImmuneRACE study (first 160 participants) and from 950 to 1,500 subjects provided by 6 global collaborators. A de-identified subject ID, COVID-19 status, age in years and sex were almost always included in the sample metadata. The repertoires were made available in a free public database intended to serve as a resource for research on the immune response to SARS-CoV-2. Where HLA class I and class II types were available, the types were taken from metadata supplied by the sample provider, not from assay-based typing. Deeply sampled blood TCRbeta repertoires from subjects exposed to, actively infected with, or recovered from COVID-19 were included in the dataset. The material from the prospective study consisted of cDNA or gDNA derived from T cells, B-cell-depleted T cells, or PBMCs.

Spanning cysteine to phenylalanine, the CDR3 consists of 14 amino acids. Just CDR3 DNA is preserved here, 42 bases in frame from base 1. V loses 3 bases of germline sequence and J loses 8 bases, and the interval between the two ends is 16 bases. CDR1 SGHAT and CDR2 FQNNGV were looked up in the germline V gene. TCRbeta CDR3 regions were amplified from genomic DNA by means of the immunoSEQ Assay, a bias-controlled multiplex PCR. Per the authors' processing: Within the assay, amplification of reference gene primers was used to estimate how many nucleated cells each sample contained. Sequence reads were collapsed and filtered to measure the absolute abundance of every unique TCRbeta CDR3 rearrangement. Productive Simpson clonality was computed per sample as the square root of Simpson's diversity index over productive rearrangements. TCRdb's version of the immuneACCESS table is confined to in-frame rearrangements and falls short of the full clone set. An unresolved V gene accounts for under half of the shortfall where checked; the remainder is of unknown origin. Clonal size and the V and J genes are those of that table, whereas D and trimming came from the DNA. The sample data list about 260,000 clones, and 86% of these were observed just once. The ten largest account for 8.5% to 10% of the sample.

Samples from volunteer blood donors who had recovered from COVID-19 were contributed by a second Seattle source. Each collaborating institution followed its own protocols to collect whole blood in K2EDTA tubes. For TCRbeta analysis, collaborators shipped samples as frozen whole blood, isolated PBMCs, or DNA extracted from either of those sample types. Broad study findings and their caveats: Clinical and demographic metadata were provided uncurated, with the amount varying by source and participant.

In the case of this clone: Its antigen has not been determined. Base qualities are missing; no much larger clone stands one base away.

The clonotype originates from a man aged 35-49 years who had recovered from COVID-19. The rearrangement combines TRBV11-2 with TRBJ1-1; TRBD1 could be the D gene, as 5 bases match. The specimen was peripheral blood. The DNA reads TGTGCCAGCAGCTTCGGTCAGGGTATAGTAGAAGCTTTCTTT. This translates into CASSFGQGIVEAFF.